This TCR beta chain derives from a study of vaccination effects on CD4 cells after COVID-19. Germline assignment: CDR1 SGHNT and CDR2 YYREEE (reference sequence). V lost 7 bases to trimming and J lost 4 bases, with 23 bases between them. This CDR3 region has 16 residues. Turning to this clone: Its specificity is unknown.

Produced via immunoSEQ multiplex PCR; TCRdb's table is partial and in-frame only. The sample has roughly 30,000 clones; 65% to 80% are singletons. After expansion with viral peptide pools in the ViraFEST assay, antigen-specific CD4+ T cells were sequenced. Investigators separated out CD4+ T cells once about eleven days of culture had passed. The participants, recipients of two vaccine doses, got either BNT162b2 or mRNA-1273. Recipients of the vaccine had no prior SARS-CoV-2 infection and negative nucleocapsid antibodies. It was with about 10 IU/ml IL-2 and roughly 9.2 ug/ml peptides that around 1.8 million PBMC per well were cultured.

The receptor comes from a human donor who received a COVID-19 vaccine. Sample: CD4+ T cells from PBMCs cultured with HCoV-NL63 spike peptides, taken after COVID-19 vaccination. The genes are TRBV5-4 and TRBJ2-5; D is perhaps TRBD2 (7 bases). The chain's CDR3 is CASGGAGASPGETQYF. CDR3 bases: TGTGCCAGCGGTGGGGCGGGGGCCTCTCCGGGAGAGACCCAGTACTTC.